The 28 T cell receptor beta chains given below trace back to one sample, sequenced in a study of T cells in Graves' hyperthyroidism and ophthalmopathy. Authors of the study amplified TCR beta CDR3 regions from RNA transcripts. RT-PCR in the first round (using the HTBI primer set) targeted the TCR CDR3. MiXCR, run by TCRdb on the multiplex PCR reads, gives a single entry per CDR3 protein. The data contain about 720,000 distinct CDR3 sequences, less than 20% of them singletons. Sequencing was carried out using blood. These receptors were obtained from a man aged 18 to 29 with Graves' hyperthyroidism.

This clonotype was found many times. CDR3 protein: CASSSSDTYNEQFF. The CDR3 DNA reads as TGTGCCAGCAGTTCCTCAGACACCTACAATGAGCAGTTCTTC. V gene TRBV28 combines with J gene TRBJ2-1; D gene unclear. Germline lookup yields CDR1 MDHEN and CDR2 SYDVKM. The V end was cut by 4 bases, the J end by 2 bases, with 9 bases between. The CDR3 runs 14 residues.

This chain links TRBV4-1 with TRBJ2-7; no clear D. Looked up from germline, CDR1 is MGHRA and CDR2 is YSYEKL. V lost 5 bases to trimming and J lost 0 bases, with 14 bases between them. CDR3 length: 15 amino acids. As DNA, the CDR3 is TGCGCCAGCAGCACCCAACTTGATAGCTCCTACGAGCAGTACTTC. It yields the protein CASSTQLDSSYEQYF.

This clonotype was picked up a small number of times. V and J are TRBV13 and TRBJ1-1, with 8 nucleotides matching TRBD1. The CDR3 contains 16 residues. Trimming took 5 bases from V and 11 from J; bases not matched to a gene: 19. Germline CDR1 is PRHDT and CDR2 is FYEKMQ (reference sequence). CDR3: CASSPGTGSSSDEAFF. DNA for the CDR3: TGTGCCAGCAGCCCCGGGACAGGCTCTTCATCGGATGAGGCTTTCTTT.

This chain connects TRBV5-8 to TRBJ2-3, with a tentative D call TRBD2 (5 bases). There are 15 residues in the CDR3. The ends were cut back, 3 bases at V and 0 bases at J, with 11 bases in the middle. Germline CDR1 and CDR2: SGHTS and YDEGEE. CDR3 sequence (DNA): TGTGCCAGCAGCTCCGCCCAGCGGAGCACAGATACGCAGTATTTT. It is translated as CASSSAQRSTDTQYF.

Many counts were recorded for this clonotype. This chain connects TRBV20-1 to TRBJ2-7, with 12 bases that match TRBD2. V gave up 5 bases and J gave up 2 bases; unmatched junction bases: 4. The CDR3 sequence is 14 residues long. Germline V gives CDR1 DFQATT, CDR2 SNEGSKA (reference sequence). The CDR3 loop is CSAQLAGGTYEQYF. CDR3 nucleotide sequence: TGCAGTGCTCAGCTAGCGGGAGGGACCTACGAGCAGTACTTC.

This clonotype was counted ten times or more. The CDR3 bases are TGCAGTGCCCATCGAACAGCGGGACCTTTCTACGAGCAGTACTTC. Amino acids: CSAHRTAGPFYEQYF. This chain joins TRBV20-1 and TRBJ2-7, with 7 positions matching TRBD2. CDR1 is DFQATT, CDR2 SNEGSKA, per germline (reference sequence). Germline trimming cut 6 bases from V and 3 bases from J; bases unmatched to any gene: 14. The CDR3 is 15 amino acids.

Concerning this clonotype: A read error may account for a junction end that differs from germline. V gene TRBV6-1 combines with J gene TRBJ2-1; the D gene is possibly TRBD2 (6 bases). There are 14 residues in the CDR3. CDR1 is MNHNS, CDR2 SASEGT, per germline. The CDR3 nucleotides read TGTGCCGGCAGTCAGGGTCTAGCGAGGGATGAGCAGTTCTTC. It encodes CAGSQGLARDEQFF.

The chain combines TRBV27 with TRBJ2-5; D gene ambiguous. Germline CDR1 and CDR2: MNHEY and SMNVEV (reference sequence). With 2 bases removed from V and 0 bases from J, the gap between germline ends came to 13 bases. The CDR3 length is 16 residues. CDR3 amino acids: CASSLNGSPYQETQYF. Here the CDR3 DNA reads TGTGCCAGCAGTTTAAACGGCTCGCCGTACCAAGAGACCCAGTACTTC.

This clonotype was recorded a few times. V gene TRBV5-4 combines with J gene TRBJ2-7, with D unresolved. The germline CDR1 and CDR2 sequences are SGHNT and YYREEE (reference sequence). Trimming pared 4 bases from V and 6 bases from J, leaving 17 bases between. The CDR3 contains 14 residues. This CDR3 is CASSPARFVSEQYF. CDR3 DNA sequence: TGTGCCAGCAGCCCGGCGAGGTTTGTTAGCGAGCAGTACTTC.

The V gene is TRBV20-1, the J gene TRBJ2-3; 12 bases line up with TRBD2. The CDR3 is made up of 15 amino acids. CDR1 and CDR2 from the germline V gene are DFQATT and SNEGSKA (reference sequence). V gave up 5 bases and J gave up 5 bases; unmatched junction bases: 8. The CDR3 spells CSARRTSGILDTQYF. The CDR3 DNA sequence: TGCAGTGCTCGAAGGACTAGCGGGATATTAGATACGCAGTATTTT.

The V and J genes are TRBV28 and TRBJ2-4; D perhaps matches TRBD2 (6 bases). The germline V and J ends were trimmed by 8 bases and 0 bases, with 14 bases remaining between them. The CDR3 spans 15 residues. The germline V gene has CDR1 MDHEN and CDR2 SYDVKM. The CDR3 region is CASGDPGLAKNIQYF. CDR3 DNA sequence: TGTGCCAGCGGGGACCCGGGACTAGCCAAAAACATTCAGTACTTC.

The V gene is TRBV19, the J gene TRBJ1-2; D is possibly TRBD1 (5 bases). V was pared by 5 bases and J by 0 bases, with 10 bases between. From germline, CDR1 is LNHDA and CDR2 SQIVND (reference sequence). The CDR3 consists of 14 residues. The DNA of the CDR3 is TGTGCCAGTAGTTTACCGACAGCTAACTATGGCTACACCTTC. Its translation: CASSLPTANYGYTF.

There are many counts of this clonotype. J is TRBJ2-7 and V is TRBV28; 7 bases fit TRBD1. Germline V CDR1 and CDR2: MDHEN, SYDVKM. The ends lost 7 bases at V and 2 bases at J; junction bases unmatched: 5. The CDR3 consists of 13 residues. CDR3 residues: CASTERGPYEQYF. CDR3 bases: TGTGCCAGCACGGAAAGGGGGCCCTACGAGCAGTACTTC.

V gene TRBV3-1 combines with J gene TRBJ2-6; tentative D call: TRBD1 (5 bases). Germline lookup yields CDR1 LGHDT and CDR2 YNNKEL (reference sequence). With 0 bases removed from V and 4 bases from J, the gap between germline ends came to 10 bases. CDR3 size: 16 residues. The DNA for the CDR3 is TGTGCCAGCAGCCAAGATAGGGGCGCCGGGGCCAACGTCCTGACTTTC. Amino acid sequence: CASSQDRGAGANVLTF.

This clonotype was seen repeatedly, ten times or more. The chain's CDR3 is CASRNLPEQSNTGELFF. The CDR3 bases are TGTGCCAGCAGAAACCTCCCCGAGCAATCGAACACCGGGGAGCTGTTTTTT. The chain recombines TRBV28 with TRBJ2-2, with no clear D. V was cut by 6 bases and J by 0 bases, with 17 bases left in between. The germline V gene has CDR1 MDHEN and CDR2 SYDVKM. The CDR3 extends over 17 amino acids.

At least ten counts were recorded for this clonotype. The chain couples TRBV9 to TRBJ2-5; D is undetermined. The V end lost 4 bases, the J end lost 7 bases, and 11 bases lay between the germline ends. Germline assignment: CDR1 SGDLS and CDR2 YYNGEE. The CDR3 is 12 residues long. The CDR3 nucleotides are TGTGCCAGCAGCCCCCATGCAGGGACCCAGTACTTC. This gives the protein CASSPHAGTQYF. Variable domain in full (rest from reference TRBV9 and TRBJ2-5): DSGVTQTPKHLITATGQRVTLRCSPRSGDLSVYWYQQSLDQGLQFLIQYYNGEERAKGNILERFSAQQFPDLHSELNLSSLELGDSALYFCASSPHAGTQYFGPGTRLLVL.

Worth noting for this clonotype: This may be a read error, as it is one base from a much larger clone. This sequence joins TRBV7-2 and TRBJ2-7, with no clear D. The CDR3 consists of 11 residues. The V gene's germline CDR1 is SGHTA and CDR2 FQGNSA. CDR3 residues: CAGRLGYEQYF. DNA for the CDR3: TGTGCCGGCAGGCTCGGCTACGAGCAGTACTTC.

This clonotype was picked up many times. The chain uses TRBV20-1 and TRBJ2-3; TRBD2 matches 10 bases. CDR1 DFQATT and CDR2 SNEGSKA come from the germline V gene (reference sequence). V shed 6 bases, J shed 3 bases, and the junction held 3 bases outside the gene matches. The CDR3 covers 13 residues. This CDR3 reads CSAVLAGTDTQYF. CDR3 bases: TGCAGTGCCGTACTAGCGGGAACAGATACGCAGTATTTT.

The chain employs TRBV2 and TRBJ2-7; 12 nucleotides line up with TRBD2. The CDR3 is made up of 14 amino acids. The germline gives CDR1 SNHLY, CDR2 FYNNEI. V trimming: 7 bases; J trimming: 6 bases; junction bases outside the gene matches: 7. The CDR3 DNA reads TGTGCCAGCAAGGCTGGACTAGCGGGGATCGAGCAGTACTTC. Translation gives CASKAGLAGIEQYF.

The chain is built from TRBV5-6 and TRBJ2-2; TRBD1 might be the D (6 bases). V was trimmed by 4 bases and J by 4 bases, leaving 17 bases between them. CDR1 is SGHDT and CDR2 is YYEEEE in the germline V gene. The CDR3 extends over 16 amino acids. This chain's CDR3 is CASSDRRTASTGELFF. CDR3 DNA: TGTGCCAGCAGCGATCGTAGGACAGCAAGCACCGGGGAGCTGTTTTTT.

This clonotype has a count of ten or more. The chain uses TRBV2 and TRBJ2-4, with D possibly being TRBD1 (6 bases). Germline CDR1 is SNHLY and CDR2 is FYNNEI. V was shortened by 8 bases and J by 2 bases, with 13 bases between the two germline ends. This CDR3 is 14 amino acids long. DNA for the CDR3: TGTGCCAGCGAACAGGGCTTGACCAAAAACATTCAGTACTTC. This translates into CASEQGLTKNIQYF.

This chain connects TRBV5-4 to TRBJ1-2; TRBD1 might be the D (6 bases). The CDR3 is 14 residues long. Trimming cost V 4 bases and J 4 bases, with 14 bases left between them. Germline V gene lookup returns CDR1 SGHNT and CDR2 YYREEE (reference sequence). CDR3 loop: CASSPETGSYGYTF. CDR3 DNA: TGTGCCAGCAGCCCCGAGACAGGTTCCTATGGCTACACCTTC.

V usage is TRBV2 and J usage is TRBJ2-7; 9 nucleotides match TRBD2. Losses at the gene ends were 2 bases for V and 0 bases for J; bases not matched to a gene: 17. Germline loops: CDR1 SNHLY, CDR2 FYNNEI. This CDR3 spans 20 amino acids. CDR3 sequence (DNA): TGTGCCAGCAGTGAACCTAGCGGGACAGAACAAAGAGTTAGCTCCTACGAGCAGTACTTC. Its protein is CASSEPSGTEQRVSSYEQYF.

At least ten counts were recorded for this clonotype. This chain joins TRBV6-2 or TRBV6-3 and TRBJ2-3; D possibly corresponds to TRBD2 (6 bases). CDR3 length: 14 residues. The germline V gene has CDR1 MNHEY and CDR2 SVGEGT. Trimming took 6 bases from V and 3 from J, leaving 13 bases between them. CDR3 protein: CASSQGLPTDTQYF. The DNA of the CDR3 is TGTGCCAGCAGCCAAGGACTACCTACAGATACGCAGTATTTT.

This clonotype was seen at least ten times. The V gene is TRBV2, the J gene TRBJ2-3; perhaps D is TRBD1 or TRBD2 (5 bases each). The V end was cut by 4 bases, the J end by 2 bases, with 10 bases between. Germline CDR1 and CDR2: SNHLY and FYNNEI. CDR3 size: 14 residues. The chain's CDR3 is CASSAGRITDTQYF. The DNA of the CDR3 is TGTGCCAGCAGTGCGGGGCGGATCACAGATACGCAGTATTTT.

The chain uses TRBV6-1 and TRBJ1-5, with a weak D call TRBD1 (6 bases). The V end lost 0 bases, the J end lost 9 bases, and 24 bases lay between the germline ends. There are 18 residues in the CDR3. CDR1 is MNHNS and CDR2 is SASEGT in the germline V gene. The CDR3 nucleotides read TGTGCCAGCAGTGAAGCGCTTCAGGGGAACAGGCGTGGTAGGCCCCAGCATTTT. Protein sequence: CASSEALQGNRRGRPQHF.

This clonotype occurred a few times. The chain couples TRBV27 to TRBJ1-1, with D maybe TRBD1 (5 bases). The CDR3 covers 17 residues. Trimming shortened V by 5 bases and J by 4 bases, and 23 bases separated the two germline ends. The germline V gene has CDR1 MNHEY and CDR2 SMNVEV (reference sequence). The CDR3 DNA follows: TGTGCCAGCAGTCCGAACGCTTACAGGAGGCCGGCCACTGAAGCTTTCTTT. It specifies CASSPNAYRRPATEAFF.

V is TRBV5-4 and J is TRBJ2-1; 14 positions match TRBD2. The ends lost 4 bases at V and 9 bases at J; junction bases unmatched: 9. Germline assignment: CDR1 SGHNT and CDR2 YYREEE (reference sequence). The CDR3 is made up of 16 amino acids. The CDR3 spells CASSVGLAGASGEQFF. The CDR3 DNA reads TGTGCCAGCAGCGTGGGACTAGCGGGAGCAAGTGGTGAGCAGTTCTTC.